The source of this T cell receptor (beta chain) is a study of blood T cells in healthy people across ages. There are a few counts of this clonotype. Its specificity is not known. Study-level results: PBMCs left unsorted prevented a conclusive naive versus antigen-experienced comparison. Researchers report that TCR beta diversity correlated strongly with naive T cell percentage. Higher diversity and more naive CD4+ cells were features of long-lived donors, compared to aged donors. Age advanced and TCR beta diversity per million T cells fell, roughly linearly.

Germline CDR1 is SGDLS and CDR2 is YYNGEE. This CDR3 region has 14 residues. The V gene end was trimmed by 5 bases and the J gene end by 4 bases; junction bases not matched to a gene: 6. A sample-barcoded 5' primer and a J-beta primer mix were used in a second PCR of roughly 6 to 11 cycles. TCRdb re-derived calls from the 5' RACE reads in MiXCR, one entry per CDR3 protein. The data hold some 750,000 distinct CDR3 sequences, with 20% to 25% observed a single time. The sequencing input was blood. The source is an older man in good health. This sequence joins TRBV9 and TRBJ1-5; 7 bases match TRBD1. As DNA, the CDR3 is TGTGCCAGCAGTTTTGGACAGGAAAATCAGCCCCAGCATTTT. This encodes CASSFGQENQPQHF.